This is a list of T cell receptor beta chains from one sample in a study of T cell responses to AZD1222 COVID-19 vaccine. Profiling relied on immunoSEQ multiplex PCR, and the TCRdb table lists in-frame clones only, not all of them. The sample records 73,000 or so clones, roughly 88% being singletons. The specimen comprised peripheral blood, sampled on day 0 of AZD1222 vaccination. These receptors were collected from an adult in good health. Both conserved end residues are part of each CDR3. D genes are given only for firm matches. Size tells how often a clone was seen (once, few, many) or the class of an expanded clone, and some rows leave it out.

>TRBJ1-5|TRBD1|NA|TRBV2
CASSGGTGRNQPQHF
TGTGCCAGCAGCGGAGGGACAGGACGCAATCAGCCCCAGCATTTT
>TRBJ1-5|NA|NA|TRBV3-1/TRBV3-2
CASSQELDQPQHF
TGTGCCAGCAGCCAAGAATTAGACCAGCCCCAGCATTTT
>TRBJ2-7|TRBD2|NA|TRBV5-4
CASSQGLAAYEQYF
TGTGCCAGCAGCCAGGGACTAGCGGCCTACGAGCAGTACTTC
>TRBJ1-5|TRBD1|few|TRBV6-6
CASRRSRDRHSNQPQHF
TGTGCCAGCAGACGAAGCCGGGACAGGCATAGCAATCAGCCCCAGCATTTT
>TRBJ1-1|NA|once|TRBV28
CASSWGSGEAFF
TGTGCCAGCAGTTGGGGCAGCGGCGAAGCTTTCTTT
>TRBJ1-6|NA|medium-sized|TRBV28
CASSLRVANSPLHF
TGTGCCAGCAGTTTAAGGGTGGCCAATTCACCCCTCCACTTT
>TRBJ2-5|TRBD2|NA|TRBV3-1/TRBV3-2
CASSGGTSAQETQYF
TGTGCCAGCAGCGGAGGTACTAGCGCCCAAGAGACCCAGTACTTC
>TRBJ2-7|TRBD1|NA|TRBV7-3
CASSDGTGYEQYF
TGTGCCAGCAGCGACGGGACAGGTTACGAGCAGTACTTC
>TRBJ2-7|NA|NA|TRBV14
CASSQDTPGGNLYEQYF
TGTGCCAGCAGCCAAGATACCCCCGGAGGAAACCTCTACGAGCAGTACTTC
>TRBJ1-5|TRBD1|few|TRBV6-5
CASRLGQLSNQPQHF
TGTGCCAGCAGATTGGGACAGCTTAGCAATCAGCCCCAGCATTTT
>TRBJ1-1|NA|few|TRBV14
CASSQAMNTEAFF
TGTGCCAGCAGCCAAGCGATGAACACTGAAGCTTTCTTT
>TRBJ2-7|NA|NA|TRBV28
CASTERGSSYEQYF
TGTGCCAGCACCGAACGGGGGAGCTCCTACGAGCAGTACTTC
>TRBJ1-2|NA|NA|TRBV7-9
CASSPPRRQDFWNYGYTF
TGTGCCAGCAGCCCTCCTCGACGGCAGGACTTCTGGAACTATGGCTACACCTTC
>TRBJ1-6|NA|once|TRBV5-4
CASSLSGWDSPLHF
TGTGCCAGCAGCTTGTCAGGGTGGGATTCACCCCTCCACTTT
>TRBJ2-3|NA|once|TRBV28
CASSPTYLATGESDTQYF
TGTGCCAGCAGCCCTACCTACCTAGCGACAGGAGAGTCAGATACGCAGTATTTT
>TRBJ2-1|TRBD2|NA|TRBV10-3
CAISEGLAGGPGNEQFF
TGTGCCATCAGTGAGGGACTAGCGGGAGGGCCAGGCAATGAGCAGTTCTTC
>TRBJ1-1|NA|NA|TRBV9
CASSTLDGDEAFF
TGTGCCAGCAGCACCCTTGACGGAGATGAAGCTTTCTTT
>TRBJ2-6|NA|NA|TRBV20-1
CSASRDSGANVLTF
TGCAGTGCTAGTCGGGACTCTGGGGCCAACGTCCTGACTTTC
>TRBJ1-5|TRBD1|few|TRBV7-9
CASSFGGTGVSNQPQHF
TGTGCCAGCAGCTTCGGTGGGACAGGGGTTTCCAATCAGCCCCAGCATTTT
>TRBJ2-2|TRBD1|NA|TRBV6-1
CASSEAGTVYTGELFF
TGTGCCAGCAGTGAAGCTGGGACAGTCTACACCGGGGAGCTGTTTTTT
>TRBJ2-7|TRBD1|NA|TRBV6-5
CASSRGTGGSYEQYF
TGTGCCAGCAGCCGCGGGACAGGGGGATCCTACGAGCAGTACTTC
>TRBJ2-7|NA|NA|TRBV6-6
CASSYLATVYEQYF
TGTGCCAGCAGTTACCTCGCGACAGTCTACGAGCAGTACTTC
>TRBJ2-7|NA|NA|TRBV4-1
CASSHGATYEQYF
TGCGCCAGCAGCCACGGGGCCACCTACGAGCAGTACTTC
>TRBJ1-2|NA|NA|TRBV19
CASTGRDPTYGYTF
TGTGCCAGTACGGGCAGGGACCCCACTTATGGCTACACCTTC
>TRBJ2-6|NA|NA|TRBV5-1
CASSLDPGVGANVLTF
TGCGCCAGCAGCTTGGATCCGGGAGTTGGGGCCAACGTCCTGACTTTC
>TRBJ2-2|NA|NA|TRBV5-1
CASRLPGTKNTGELFF
TGCGCCAGCAGACTCCCCGGGACAAAGAACACCGGGGAGCTGTTTTTT
>TRBJ2-1|TRBD2|NA|TRBV30
CAWSGKAGKSYNEQFF
TGTGCCTGGAGTGGGAAAGCGGGAAAGTCCTACAATGAGCAGTTCTTC
>TRBJ2-1|NA|NA|TRBV12-3/TRBV12-4
CASSLFNNEQFF
TGTGCCAGCAGTTTATTCAACAATGAGCAGTTCTTC
>TRBJ2-7|NA|NA|TRBV10-3
CAISDPAGSSYEQYF
TGTGCCATCAGTGATCCAGCAGGTTCCTCCTACGAGCAGTACTTC
>TRBJ2-3|TRBD2|NA|TRBV2
CASGLGGSGVNTDTQYF
TGTGCCAGCGGGTTGGGTGGGAGCGGGGTTAACACAGATACGCAGTATTTT
>TRBJ1-1|NA|NA|TRBV6-5
CASRPPGNTEAFF
TGTGCCAGCAGGCCTCCAGGGAACACTGAAGCTTTCTTT
>TRBJ1-2|NA|once|TRBV4-2
CASSQDAYGYTF
TGTGCCAGCAGCCAAGACGCGTATGGCTACACCTTC
>TRBJ2-7|NA|NA|TRBV7-2
CASSLVSVSDEQYF
TGTGCCAGCAGCTTAGTCTCAGTCTCCGACGAGCAGTACTTC
>TRBJ1-4|NA|NA|TRBV6-5
CASSYSGTPNEKLFF
TGTGCCAGCAGTTACTCCGGGACTCCTAATGAAAAACTGTTTTTT
>TRBJ1-2|TRBD1|NA|TRBV5-6
CASSSVGTGYPDGYTF
TGTGCCAGCAGCTCCGTGGGGACAGGCTACCCTGATGGCTACACCTTC